One and the same sample provided the 6 T cell receptor beta chains below, sequenced in a study of cytomegalovirus exposure and HLA in healthy donors. TCRdb's copy holds only in-frame clones and misses some; the assay was immunoSEQ multiplex PCR. The sample lists 50,000 to 65,000 clones; around nine tenths were seen once. The sequencing input was PBMCs. Every receptor here comes from a woman aged 18-30 years in good health and CMV-seropositive.

This clone appeared a single time. J is TRBJ2-2 and V is TRBV7-6; tentatively, D is TRBD1 (6 bases). The germline V and J ends were trimmed by 1 base and 3 bases, with 15 bases remaining between them. There are 17 residues in the CDR3. CDR1 and CDR2 from the germline V gene are SGHVS and FNYEAQ. The CDR3 nucleotides read TGTGCCAGCAGCTTAGGGCCACAGGGAAGGGACACCGGGGAGCTGTTTTTT. Translating it yields CASSLGPQGRDTGELFF.

Concerning this clone itself: At one end the junction does not follow the germline gene, possibly because of a read error. The CDR3 DNA reads as TGTGCTAGCAGCACAAACGACGCAGGGGCTGAAGCTTTCTTT. It specifies CASSTNDAGAEAFF. The chain carries TRBV7-7 and TRBJ1-1; D possibly corresponds to TRBD1 (6 bases). Germline V lookup: CDR1 SSHAT, CDR2 FNYEAQ (reference sequence). CDR3 length: 14 amino acids.

The V gene is TRBV5-1, the J gene TRBJ1-4; D perhaps matches TRBD1 (6 bases). The CDR3 length is 14 residues. Germline lookup yields CDR1 SGHRS and CDR2 YFSETQ. V dropped 0 bases and J dropped 7 bases, with 10 bases sitting between them. CDR3 DNA sequence: TGCGCCAGCAGCTTGGACAGGGTTAGTGAAAAACTGTTTTTT. Translating gives CASSLDRVSEKLFF.

V and J are TRBV28 and TRBJ1-2; the D gene is possibly TRBD1 (6 bases). Germline V lookup: CDR1 MDHEN, CDR2 SYDVKM. The CDR3 contains 14 residues. V was pared by 3 bases and J by 3 bases, with 11 bases between. The CDR3, as DNA: TGTGCCAGCAGTTTGGGGGACACATACTATGGCTACACCTTC. Translation gives CASSLGDTYYGYTF.

V usage is TRBV27 and J usage is TRBJ2-3; 8 bases are a match to TRBD1. V lost 2 bases and J lost 5; bases outside the gene matches: 6. Germline loops: CDR1 MNHEY, CDR2 SMNVEV (reference sequence). This CDR3 has 15 residues. DNA of the CDR3: TGTGCCAGCAGTTTAGGCAGGGGGCGCGTAGATACGCAGTATTTT. This encodes CASSLGRGRVDTQYF.

This chain joins TRBV9 and TRBJ2-1, with 12 bases matching TRBD2. Looked up from germline, CDR1 is SGDLS and CDR2 is YYNGEE. V dropped 0 bases and J dropped 8; count of bases not matched to a gene: 12. The CDR3 consists of 18 residues. The CDR3, as DNA: TGTGCCAGCAGCGTAGGATTTGGTACTAGCGGGGGGTGGGATGAGCAGTTCTTC. It yields the protein CASSVGFGTSGGWDEQFF.